The rows below give T cell receptor beta chains drawn from one sample of a study of OX40 agonist ivuxolimab in advanced cancers. Profiling relied on immunoSEQ multiplex PCR, and the TCRdb table lists in-frame clones only, not all of them. The table records more than 75,000 clones, 70% to 85% of them present only once. The source was CD4+ or CD8+ T cells sorted from blood, collected in a trial of the OX40 agonist ivuxolimab. All receptors derive from an adult with an advanced solid tumor such as melanoma, head and neck, liver or kidney cancer. Both conserved end residues are part of each CDR3. A D gene is named only where the DNA matches it firmly. A row's size may be missing; if present it is once, few, many or a size class.

d_call	j_call	clone_size	v_call	cdr3_aa	cdr3_nt
NA	TRBJ2-3	NA	TRBV19	CASSIDEDRTDTQYF	TGTGCCAGTAGTATAGATGAAGACCGCACAGATACGCAGTATTTT
TRBD2	TRBJ2-1	NA	TRBV29-1	CSVEGAGGLDEQFF	TGCAGCGTTGAAGGAGCGGGGGGGCTCGATGAGCAGTTCTTC
NA	TRBJ2-7	NA	TRBV18	CASSPNTDEQYF	TGTGCCAGCTCACCAAATACGGACGAGCAGTACTTC
NA	TRBJ2-7	NA	TRBV5-1	CASSLVAGSSYEQYF	TGCGCCAGCAGCTTGGTGGCGGGTAGCTCCTACGAGCAGTACTTC
TRBD1	TRBJ1-1	NA	TRBV19	CASSSTRRGQGEAFF	TGTGCCAGTAGTTCAACCCGAAGGGGACAGGGGGAAGCTTTCTTT
NA	TRBJ1-1	NA	TRBV10-3	CAISERQGLRVGTEAFF	TGTGCCATCAGTGAGCGGCAGGGTTTACGTGTAGGCACTGAAGCTTTCTTT
TRBD1	TRBJ1-1	once	TRBV5-5	CASSTGQELEAFF	TGTGCCAGCAGCACTGGACAGGAACTTGAAGCTTTCTTT
TRBD1	TRBJ1-4	few	TRBV14	CASSSRQGQKLFF	TGTGCCAGCAGTTCCCGACAGGGCCAAAAACTGTTTTTT
NA	TRBJ2-7	once	TRBV27	CASTDTSTPYEQYF	TGTGCCAGCACCGACACATCCACTCCCTACGAGCAGTACTTC
NA	TRBJ1-2	NA	TRBV4-1	CASWSGRALYGYTF	TGCGCCAGCTGGAGTGGCCGAGCCCTCTATGGCTACACCTTC
TRBD1	TRBJ1-1	NA	TRBV27	CASSSQGPNTEAFF	TGTGCCAGCAGTTCACAGGGGCCCAACACTGAAGCTTTCTTT
NA	TRBJ1-1	NA	TRBV14	CASSALQGRNTEAFF	TGTGCCAGCAGCGCTCTACAGGGCAGGAACACTGAAGCTTTCTTT
TRBD1	TRBJ2-1	NA	TRBV5-1	CASSTGQGGGINEQFF	TGCGCCAGCAGCACGGGACAGGGAGGGGGCATTAATGAGCAGTTCTTC
NA	TRBJ1-2	NA	TRBV19	CASSLRPGAYGYTF	TGTGCCAGTAGTCTACGCCCAGGGGCCTATGGCTACACCTTC
NA	TRBJ2-3	NA	TRBV11-3	CASSLWTREDTQYF	TGTGCCAGCAGCTTATGGACCAGGGAAGATACGCAGTATTTT
NA	TRBJ2-5	NA	TRBV10-2	CASSVSGGQETQYF	TGCGCCAGCAGTGTCTCCGGGGGCCAAGAGACCCAGTACTTC
NA	TRBJ2-3	once	TRBV29-1	CSVEGRPTQYF	TGCAGCGTTGAAGGCAGGCCCACGCAGTATTTT
NA	TRBJ1-2	NA	TRBV7-9	CASSSGVSYGYTF	TGTGCCAGCAGCTCGGGGGTATCCTATGGCTACACCTTC
NA	TRBJ2-1	NA	TRBV27	CASSLRDTYNEQFF	TGTGCCAGCAGTTTAAGGGACACCTACAATGAGCAGTTCTTC
NA	TRBJ2-5	NA	TRBV30	CAWKGGPETQYF	TGTGCCTGGAAGGGGGGCCCAGAGACCCAGTACTTC
TRBD2	TRBJ2-5	once	TRBV9	CASSVGAGVAETQYF	TGTGCCAGCAGCGTTGGTGCGGGAGTTGCTGAGACCCAGTACTTC
TRBD1	TRBJ1-1	NA	TRBV6-5	CASGRTGRLNTEAFF	TGTGCCAGCGGGCGGACAGGGCGTCTGAACACTGAAGCTTTCTTT
NA	TRBJ2-5	NA	TRBV7-8	CASSPVRGETQYF	TGTGCCAGCAGCCCGGTCAGGGGAGAGACCCAGTACTTC
NA	TRBJ2-7	NA	TRBV29-1	CSVRGGREQYF	TGCAGCGTCCGAGGGGGGCGGGAGCAGTACTTC
TRBD1	TRBJ1-2	NA	TRBV6-1	CASRATGGFYGYTF	TGTGCCAGCAGGGCTACAGGGGGGTTCTATGGCTACACCTTC
TRBD1	TRBJ2-4	NA	TRBV5-1	CASSPGQNFGIQYF	TGCGCCAGCTCCCCGGGACAGAATTTTGGCATTCAGTACTTC
TRBD1	TRBJ2-5	NA	TRBV5-1	CASSPGQKETQYF	TGCGCCAGCAGCCCGGGACAGAAAGAGACCCAGTACTTC
NA	TRBJ2-7	NA	TRBV27	CASSLSKVPDEQYF	TGTGCCAGCAGTTTATCGAAGGTACCCGACGAGCAGTACTTC
TRBD1	TRBJ1-5	NA	TRBV2	CASSGLPPGGPQPQHF	TGTGCCAGCAGTGGGCTTCCGCCAGGGGGCCCTCAGCCCCAGCATTTT
NA	TRBJ1-4	NA	TRBV7-9	CASSPSSGFEKLFF	TGTGCCAGCAGCCCTTCCTCGGGGTTCGAAAAACTGTTTTTT
NA	TRBJ2-1	NA	TRBV9	CASSVRQGRGNEQFF	TGTGCCAGCAGCGTGCGGCAGGGAAGGGGGAATGAGCAGTTCTTC
NA	TRBJ1-3	once	TRBV4-2	CASSQDLRPTIYF	TGTGCCAGCAGCCAAGACTTGAGACCCACCATATATTTT
NA	TRBJ1-2	few	TRBV25-1	CASSRDINYGYTF	TGTGCCAGCAGCCGGGACATCAACTATGGCTACACCTTC
NA	TRBJ1-1	many	TRBV2	CASRQSAAFF	TGTGCCAGCAGACAGTCGGCAGCTTTCTTT
NA	TRBJ2-1	NA	TRBV7-2	CASSFRVLDSAPSSEQFF	TGTGCCAGCAGCTTTAGGGTGTTGGACAGCGCGCCGAGTAGTGAGCAGTTCTTC
NA	TRBJ2-7	NA	TRBV21-1	CATRDRDGTYEQYF	TGTGCGACCAGAGACCGGGACGGAACCTACGAGCAGTACTTC
NA	TRBJ1-6	once	TRBV9	CASSPDINSPLHF	TGTGCCAGCAGCCCTGACATAAATTCACCCCTCCACTTT
NA	TRBJ1-1	NA	TRBV2	CASSIKGVNTEAFF	TGTGCCAGCAGTATAAAAGGGGTGAACACTGAAGCTTTCTTT
NA	TRBJ2-3	NA	TRBV7-9	CASSFPAGHEDTQYF	TGTGCCAGCAGCTTTCCAGCGGGCCACGAAGATACGCAGTATTTT
TRBD2	TRBJ2-1	NA	TRBV7-3	CASSSGLAAYNEQFF	TGTGCCAGCAGCTCGGGACTAGCGGCCTACAATGAGCAGTTCTTC
TRBD1	TRBJ1-1	NA	TRBV27	CASRREATGRGNTEAFF	TGTGCCAGCAGACGTGAAGCGACAGGGAGGGGGAACACTGAAGCTTTCTTT
NA	TRBJ1-5	NA	TRBV6-6	CASSYSPGQPQHF	TGTGCCAGCAGTTACTCTCCCGGTCAGCCCCAGCATTTT
TRBD1	TRBJ2-3	NA	TRBV27	CASRRGQGATDTQYF	TGTGCCAGCAGAAGGGGACAGGGGGCAACAGATACGCAGTATTTT
TRBD1	TRBJ2-7	once	TRBV5-4	CASSLGGDRGDEQYF	TGTGCCAGCAGCTTGGGCGGAGACAGGGGGGATGAGCAGTACTTC